One sample yielded the 5 T cell receptor beta chains listed below, sequenced in a study of cytomegalovirus exposure and HLA in healthy donors. The primer mix had 60 Vbeta and 13 Jbeta primers. Assay used: immunoSEQ multiplex PCR; TCRdb lists only in-frame clones, some missing. Counted here are roughly 100,000 clones, over 55% occurring once; the ten biggest clones make up about 22%. Sequencing was carried out using PBMCs. The receptors derive from a woman aged 45-60 years in good health and CMV-seropositive.

This rearrangement joins TRBV6-1 to TRBJ1-4; 7 bases align to TRBD1. In germline, CDR1 is MNHNS, CDR2 SASEGT. This CDR3 comprises 15 residues. V gave up 7 bases and J gave up 6 bases; unmatched junction bases: 11. The CDR3 region has the DNA TGTGCCAGCACCCTAGACAGGGACGGGGATGAAAAACTGTTTTTT. Translated, it gives CASTLDRDGDEKLFF.

This clone was detected only a few times. This chain links TRBV9 with TRBJ1-4, with 7 bases fitting TRBD1. Germline CDR1 reads SGDLS; CDR2 reads YYNGEE. The CDR3 loop spans 17 amino acids. V dropped 4 bases and J dropped 0; count of bases not matched to a gene: 9. The CDR3 DNA is TGTGCCAGCAGCCTGACAGGGCGGGGAGCAACTAATGAAAAACTGTTTTTT. Translation: CASSLTGRGATNEKLFF.

The chain recombines TRBV18 with TRBJ2-3, with 11 bases lining up with TRBD1. CDR1 is KGHSH, CDR2 LQKENI, per germline. Losses at the gene ends were 2 bases for V and 5 bases for J; bases not matched to a gene: 3. This CDR3 has 15 amino acids. The CDR3 here is CASSPSGQGGDTQYF. The CDR3 DNA reads TGTGCCAGCTCACCATCGGGACAGGGGGGAGATACGCAGTATTTT.

V gene TRBV6-5 combines with J gene TRBJ2-7; no firm D call. Germline V lookup: CDR1 MNHEY, CDR2 SVGAGI. Trimming pared 6 bases from V and 4 bases from J, leaving 13 bases between. CDR3 length: 13 residues. The DNA for the CDR3 is TGTGCCAGCAGCTCGGGTCCGGTTTACGAGCAGTACTTC. Amino acids: CASSSGPVYEQYF.

The genes are TRBV7-8 and TRBJ2-7; 11 bases are shared with TRBD2. The CDR3 totals 14 residues. Germline CDR1 reads SGHVS; CDR2 reads FQNEAQ. The V segment lost 5 bases and the J segment 6 bases; nucleotides outside the gene matches: 6. The CDR3 DNA sequence: TGTGCCAGCAGCGCACTAGCGGGGGATGGCGAGCAGTACTTC. Its protein product is CASSALAGDGEQYF.